This TCR beta chain was identified in a study of identical twins. Findings of the study overall: Monozygotic twins shared more out-of-frame TCR alpha than recombination models predicted.

A word on this clonotype: Its antigen is unknown.

TCRdb analysed the 5' RACE reads with MiXCR anew, one entry per CDR3 protein. Of under 1 million distinct CDR3 sequences in the sample, about 12% were seen once. Germline assignment: CDR1 DFQATT and CDR2 SNEGSKA (reference sequence). There are 14 residues in the CDR3. V gave up 4 bases and J gave up 4 bases, with 14 bases separating them. These sequences were also reported in another study, on yellow fever vaccine responses in identical twins. As that study records: Each twin's T cell response to the vaccine was reported to look partly convergent and partly personalized.

This chain uses TRBV20-1 with TRBJ2-1; weak D call: TRBD2 (6 bases). Source material: PBMCs. The origin of this receptor is a woman aged 18-29 years in good health. The CDR3 DNA reads as TGCAGTGCTAACCGGGACTTATCTTACAATGAGCAGTTCTTC. The encoded protein is CSANRDLSYNEQFF.